Following are 17 T cell receptor beta chains from one sample sequenced in a study of T cells after yellow fever vaccination. TCRdb used MiXCR to reprocess the 5' RACE reads, holding one entry per CDR3 protein. The sample records some 390,000 distinct CDR3 sequences, under 20% being singletons. Sample: PBMCs, taken before the yellow fever booster vaccination. These receptor sequences come from a man between 18 and 35 years old who received the YFV17D yellow fever vaccine.

This clonotype was detected only a few times. The chain joins TRBV7-2 to TRBJ1-2; tentatively, D is TRBD1 (6 bases). CDR3 length equals 14 residues. Germline assignment: CDR1 SGHTA and CDR2 FQGNSA. V lost 5 bases and J lost 1, with 11 bases in between. CDR3 nucleotide sequence: TGTGCCAGCAGCCAGGACAGAAGTAACTATGGCTACACCTTC. It translates to CASSQDRSNYGYTF.

In this sample, this clonotype turned up many times. This chain connects TRBV10-3 to TRBJ2-4; the D call may be TRBD1 or TRBD2 (5 bases each). Germline CDR1 is ENHRY and CDR2 is SYGVKD. The CDR3 extends over 15 amino acids. Between the trimmed V and J ends, which lost 6 bases and 0 bases, there was a span of 12 bases. The DNA for the CDR3 is TGTGCCATCAGCCGGGGCGGACTAGCCAAAAACATTCAGTACTTC. Amino acid sequence: CAISRGGLAKNIQYF.

This clonotype was observed a handful of times. The V gene is TRBV20-1, the J gene TRBJ1-3; D gene unclear. Germline V gene data show CDR1 as DFQATT and CDR2 as SNEGSKA (reference sequence). This CDR3 region has 15 residues. V lost 4 bases to trimming and J lost 4 bases, with 17 bases between them. CDR3 loop: CSAIPLGLGGNTIYF. CDR3 nucleotides: TGCAGTGCTATCCCCCTAGGGCTTGGGGGAAACACCATATATTTT.

The chain has TRBV7-9 and TRBJ2-2; TRBD1 aligns across 7 bases. Germline V CDR1 and CDR2: SEHNR, FQNEAQ (reference sequence). CDR3 length: 15 residues. After removal of 5 bases from V and 4 bases from J, the junction contained 7 bases not matched to a gene. In DNA, the CDR3 is TGTGCCAGCAGCAGACGACAGGGATCCACCGGGGAGCTGTTTTTT. This gives the protein CASSRRQGSTGELFF.

This clonotype has only a few counts. V and J are TRBV7-2 and TRBJ2-4; the match to TRBD1 covers 11 bases. Germline CDR1 reads SGHTA; CDR2 reads FQGNSA. This CDR3 contains 15 residues. Trimming removed 0 bases from V and 7 bases from J; junction bases left unmatched: 2. The CDR3 loop reads CASSLAGTGGNIQYF. The CDR3 region has the DNA TGTGCCAGCAGCTTAGCTGGGACAGGGGGGAACATTCAGTACTTC.

The V and J genes are TRBV15 and TRBJ1-5, with D unresolved. From germline, CDR1 is LNHNV and CDR2 YYDKDF (reference sequence). The germline V and J ends were trimmed by 0 bases and 7 bases, with 13 bases remaining between them. The CDR3 runs to 15 residues. In DNA, the CDR3 is TGTGCCACCAGCAGAGATATACAGATGAAACAGCCCCAGCATTTT. Translated: CATSRDIQMKQPQHF.

The chain has TRBV7-2 and TRBJ2-4; TRBD2 agrees at 11 bases. V dropped 5 bases and J dropped 6; count of bases not matched to a gene: 12. From germline, CDR1 is SGHTA and CDR2 FQGNSA. This CDR3 is 17 amino acids long. The CDR3 DNA follows: TGTGCCAGCAGCCACTCGACTAGCGGGAATGGCGTAAACATTCAGTACTTC. This sequence encodes CASSHSTSGNGVNIQYF.

In this sample, this clonotype turned up a few times. V is TRBV28 and J is TRBJ2-3; unclear D gene. The CDR3 spans 16 residues. V was cut by 6 bases and J by 0 bases, with 16 bases left in between. Germline V gives CDR1 MDHEN, CDR2 SYDVKM. The DNA of the CDR3 is TGTGCCAGCAGATCGGGCGGAGCAACTAGCACAGATACGCAGTATTTT. Protein: CASRSGGATSTDTQYF.

This clonotype was counted only a few times. V and J are TRBV7-9 and TRBJ2-1, with TRBD2 identical over 7 bases. This CDR3 contains 15 residues. Germline CDR1 and CDR2: SEHNR and FQNEAQ (reference sequence). The V and J ends lost 5 bases and 3 bases, in that order; junction bases with no gene match: 7. CDR3 DNA: TGTGCCAGCAGCCTCCAGCGGGGTCTCTACAATGAGCAGTTCTTC. Protein sequence: CASSLQRGLYNEQFF.

J is TRBJ1-2 and V is TRBV7-9; D possibly corresponds to TRBD1 (5 bases). Trimming removed 4 bases from V and 6 bases from J, with 21 bases in between. This CDR3 spans 16 amino acids. Germline V gene data show CDR1 as SEHNR and CDR2 as FQNEAQ (reference sequence). This CDR3 reads CASSSYRTREQHGYTF. In DNA, the CDR3 is TGTGCCAGCAGCTCTTACAGGACGCGGGAACAGCATGGCTACACCTTC.

This chain links TRBV20-1 with TRBJ1-1, with 8 nucleotides matching TRBD1. The CDR3 covers 13 residues. The trim removed 2 bases at V and 4 bases at J, leaving 3 bases unmatched. In germline, CDR1 is DFQATT, CDR2 SNEGSKA (reference sequence). The CDR3 region is CSARRDRPTEAFF. The CDR3, as DNA: TGCAGTGCTAGACGGGACAGGCCCACTGAAGCTTTCTTT.

V usage is TRBV6-2 or TRBV6-3 and J usage is TRBJ1-5; a possible D gene is TRBD1 (5 bases). V was cut by 0 bases and J by 2 bases, with 8 bases left in between. Germline-derived CDR1 and CDR2 are MNHEY and SVGEGT. This CDR3 region has 15 residues. The CDR3 DNA reads as TGTGCCAGCAGTTACTCGATGGGGGGCAATCAGCCCCAGCATTTT. Its translation: CASSYSMGGNQPQHF.

The rearrangement links TRBV6-5 to TRBJ1-4; D is possibly TRBD1 (5 bases). Trimming cost V 6 bases and J 5 bases, with 16 bases left between them. The CDR3 length is 15 residues. Germline V CDR1 and CDR2: MNHEY, SVGAGI. CDR3 sequence: CASRRSGGGNEKLFF. DNA for the CDR3: TGTGCCAGCAGACGCTCCGGGGGGGGGAATGAAAAACTGTTTTTT.

This clonotype was seen only a few times. The junction does not match germline at one end; this may be a read error. This chain links TRBV20-1 with TRBJ1-3, with a weak D call TRBD1 (6 bases). Germline lookup yields CDR1 DFQATT and CDR2 SNEGSKA (reference sequence). CDR3 size: 14 residues. CDR3 sequence reads: CSARAGVSGNTIYF. The CDR3 DNA reads TGCAGTGCGAGAGCAGGGGTCTCTGGAAACACCATATATTTT.

This clonotype came up a few times. The J gene is TRBJ1-2, the V gene TRBV20-1; 7 bases line up with TRBD1. The CDR3 extends over 13 amino acids. CDR1 is DFQATT and CDR2 is SNEGSKA in the germline V gene (reference sequence). The J segment lost 4 bases and the V segment lost 3 bases, leaving 5 bases of the junction unmatched. CDR3 in DNA: TGCAGTGCTAGGCGACAGGGTGGCTATGGCTACACCTTC. Its protein is CSARRQGGYGYTF.

The V call is TRBV12-3 or TRBV12-4, the J call TRBJ2-7; no clear D gene. V lost 3 bases and J lost 4, with 13 bases in between. There are 14 residues in the CDR3. In DNA, the CDR3 is TGTGCCAGCAGTTTGAGACGCTCCTTGTACGAGCAGTACTTC. This translates into CASSLRRSLYEQYF.

This clonotype has at least ten counts. The chain is built from TRBV14 and TRBJ1-4; 11 bases line up with TRBD1. Germline V gene lookup returns CDR1 SGHDN and CDR2 FVKESK. J was trimmed by 8 bases and V by 4 bases; bases with no gene match: 3. CDR3 size: 14 residues. In DNA form, the CDR3 reads TGTGCCAGCAGCCCGGGGACAGGGGGAGAAAAACTGTTTTTT. Encoded protein: CASSPGTGGEKLFF. The variable domain in full, with the rest retrieved from reference TRBV14 and TRBJ1-4, is EAGVTQFPSHSVIEKGQTVTLRCDPISGHDNLYWYRRVMGKEIKFLLHFVKESKQDESGMPNNRFLAERTGGTYSTLKVQPAELEDSGVYFCASSPGTGGEKLFFGSGTQLSVL.